One T cell receptor beta chain is described in this entry. Its binding antigen is unknown. The input lacks base qualities; no much larger clone sits a single base away. The sample belongs to a study of cytomegalovirus exposure and HLA in healthy donors (TCRdb year 2017). For the wider study: An earlier analysis of roughly 500 of the donors reported 250 to 300 Gb of sequence data and about 120 million unique TCR beta sequences obtained from around 170 million T cells. An early release covering roughly 640 HLA-typed donors comprised about 320 gigabases of sequencing data and roughly 86 million unique TCR sequences. The genetic ancestry cluster associated with self-reported Caucasian donors included around 76% of the roughly 380 genotyped donors. The study aimed to test whether cataloging public T cell receptors could reveal signatures of past pathogen exposure. The study used immunosequencing to profile the T cell repertoires of hundreds of subjects and linked those repertoires to cytomegalovirus serostatus. Along with the roughly 670-subject first cohort, a separate validation cohort of over a hundred different subjects was used. To predict cytomegalovirus infection status, the study combined high-throughput TCR immunosequencing, statistical association of individual TCRs with disease status, and machine learning. A later analysis re-examined previously published TCR beta repertoires from just over 650 donors and added high-resolution HLA genotyping to investigate patterns of TCR occurrence. In the later analysis, no new phenotypic data were used to find candidate immune exposures; instead, reliance was placed on TCR beta sequences and their occurrence across donors. In an earlier analysis of around 540 of the donors, high-throughput TCR beta sequencing was used to judge whether each TCR beta V gene segment behaved as functional or pseudogenic. Donor age, sex, ethnicity and CMV serostatus were collected together with the repertoire data. Genome-wide SNP genotypes for about 65% of the 666 donors were used in a later genetic analysis, which treated that subset as a discovery cohort. Every repertoire in the discovery cohort had been generated on one and the same sequencing platform. Class I and class II HLA loci were covered by the typing at four-digit resolution. Typing coverage differed by locus: A, B, C, DRB1 and DQB1 were typed in roughly 620-640 donors, DQA1 in 500 to 550, DPA1 in some 600, and DPB1 in approximately 450. Roughly 5 DR-DQ haplotypes were handled as single units for association and clustering because linkage in the cohort was strong. Among over 350 genotyped donors of the cohort, an average of 235,054 unique TCR beta nucleotide sequences were sequenced per donor, approximately 20% of them non-productive. Points the paper makes about the study in general: Correlated functional status among segregating V segments might reflect linkage disequilibrium, but an unknown experimental factor could not be ruled out. A later analysis reported that several top co-occurrence clusters appeared linked to parvovirus B19, influenza, CMV and Epstein-Barr virus. In the study, some 180 TCR beta chains were listed as associated with cytomegalovirus. A later analysis found that most CMV-associated TCR beta chains appeared HLA-restricted, with HLA associations seemingly driven largely by CMV exposure. Compared with the roughly 670-donor mean, donors in an Asian-associated ancestry cluster had fewer N-insertions in productive TCRs, according to a later genetic analysis. Some IMGT-functional V segments, including TRBV6-2 and TRBV6-3, could not be told apart with the 87-base-pair reads, so those segments were excluded. Because some donors lacked HLA typing at each locus, the association tests relied only on the typed subset. Most TCR sequences were seen in very few donors, while some public TCRs were found in many individuals. In a later analysis, 16,951 TCR beta sequences were associated with specific HLA alleles at a false discovery rate of 0.05. Sequencing depth was assumed to be roughly uniform across donors in the presence/absence analyses, though that assumption may not hold. An association between a missense DCLRE1C variant and V-gene and J-gene trimming of TCR beta chains was found in a later genetic analysis and replicated in an independent cohort. A further reported finding was that TCR beta sequences accurately predicted the HLA-A and HLA-B alleles for most subjects in the first cohort. The earlier analysis of a few hundred of the donors excluded 15 to 20 rarely observed V segments, including chromosome 9 orphons, because counts were too low. In vitro tests confirmed that a few of the cytomegalovirus-associated TCR beta chains recognize cytomegalovirus antigens. The only immune exposure information available for the cohort was CMV serostatus. Only TCR beta chains were sequenced in this cohort, and the absence of alpha or paired-chain data limited detectable features. In a later analysis, HLA-associated TCR beta chains were found to be more clonally expanded and to have lower generation probabilities than equally common non-associated chains. When HLA alleles, especially DR and DQ, strongly co-occurred, attributing TCR associations to individual alleles was difficult. In an earlier analysis of around 600 of the donors, most TCR beta V segments appeared in productive rearrangements about 87% or about 30% of the time, broadly matching IMGT annotations. It was suggested by the authors that the approach could potentially be generalized to other disease states and immunological phenotypes. Cytomegalovirus status was reported to be diagnosed by the classifier with high specificity and sensitivity in both the original and validation cohorts. A cluster of highly shared sequence variants was judged likely to be a technical artifact of the sequencing pipeline. According to a later analysis, TCR association rates differed among HLA loci, with DRB1 alleles showing the most associated TCRs and HLA-C alleles showing the fewest.

Measured from the cysteine to the phenylalanine, the CDR3 is 14 residues long. The sequence is cut down to CDR3 DNA, 42 bases in frame from base 1. The germline V gene gives CDR1 as SGHVS and CDR2 as FQNEAQ. Relative to germline, V is missing 3 bases and J is missing 5 bases, with 7 bases of the junction outside any gene match. Library creation used the immunoSEQ multiplex PCR assay. The multiplex PCR relied on a mix of 60 forward primers for TCR Vbeta segments and 13 reverse primers for TCR Jbeta segments. The CDR3 region of rearranged TCR beta genes was amplified from genomic DNA by a multiplex PCR assay. The amplified TCR beta libraries were sequenced on the Illumina HiSeq System as 87-base-pair reads. As for the authors' bioinformatics: A later analysis tallied 75 million to 95 million unique TCR beta chains across the 640 or so repertoires, and approximately 12 million of those chains were shared by two or more donors. Raw reads were error-corrected and collapsed into unique sequences by a nearest-neighbor algorithm in which closely related sequences were merged to remove PCR and sequencing errors. V, D and J gene segments were assigned by aligning CDR3 sequences to IMGT reference sequences. For a sequence to be retained, a match of at least six nucleotides was required to both a V gene segment and a J gene segment. A rearrangement was called productive if the CDR3 had no stop codons and remained in frame with V and J, and every other rearrangement was called non-productive. CDR3 was defined by IMGT convention, running from the second conserved V-encoded cysteine to the conserved J-encoded phenylalanine. The earlier analysis of approximately 590 of the donors excluded any sequence lacking an unambiguous match to a single V gene segment. In an earlier analysis of approximately 500 of the donors, a V segment was called functional when productive rearrangements were above 56.7%, and segregating when the standard deviation between donors exceeded 5%. To diagnose cytomegalovirus status from the catalog of TCR beta chain sequences, a statistical classification framework was built. A later analysis assigned V and J genes by comparing TCR nucleotide sequences with IMGT/GENE-DB human TR gene sequences. A later analysis assigned CDR3 sequences and most-parsimonious VDJ recombination scenarios with the TCRdist pipeline. A later analysis defined each TCR beta chain by its CDR3 amino acid sequence plus V-gene family, and excluded reads lacking a unique V-gene family. To address suspected cross-contamination and a sequencing artifact, a later analysis removed roughly 640 highly shared, low-generation-probability nucleotide sequences. In a later analysis, a clonal expansion index for each public chain was calculated from normalized within-repertoire ranks of inferred template counts. In a later analysis, generation probabilities were computed using a VDJ recombination model fitted to out-of-frame rearrangements, and the results were checked against IGoR. Hypergeometric tests were used in a later analysis to score TCR-TCR, TCR-HLA and TCR-CMV co-occurrence, with a repertoire-size bias correction applied to the TCR pairs. To estimate false discovery rates, a later analysis permuted the HLA or CMV assignments 20 times. In a later analysis, co-occurring TCRs were grouped with DBSCAN, and TCRdist sequence similarity was added when clustering was performed within HLA-allele-positive subsets. For co-occurrence clustering, repertoires with fewer than 30,000 or more than 120,000 public chains were excluded, along with roughly 5 repertoires with anomalous nucleotide sharing. As stored in TCRdb, this immuneACCESS dataset retains in-frame rearrangements with V and J assigned. A fraction of the clones does not appear; measured against another copy, unresolved V genes explain less than half of the discrepancy, and the remainder lacks a known reason. The V and J calls and the clone size are those of that table, but D and trimming were determined from the DNA. The sample has 100,000 or so clones on record, more than 60% of them singletons. The ten largest make up 8.6% of the sample.

The cohort was made up of roughly 670 healthy bone marrow donors. Cohort members were all nominally healthy when sampled, although unrecorded immune exposures were likely present. The donor was CMV seropositive and belonged to the group of more than 250 seropositive cohort members. A peripheral blood sample was collected from each donor, and TCR beta sequencing was performed on peripheral blood mononuclear cells. Genomic DNA extraction from the blood cell samples was performed with the Qiagen DNeasy Blood Extraction Kit. Recombination linked TRBV7-8 to TRBJ2-7; 7 of the junction bases match TRBD1. The source material was PBMCs. The sequence was collected from a woman aged 40 to 55 in good health and CMV-seropositive. The base sequence is TGTGCCAGCAGCTTCCTTGGACAGGTCAACGAGCAGTACTTC. Its product reads: CASSFLGQVNEQYF.